The clone carrying this T cell receptor (beta chain) was observed a handful of times. Its target is unknown. These data originate in a study of early T cells in non-severe SARS-CoV-2 infection. For the study at large: Unpaired chains resulted from sequencing bulk RNA of unsorted whole blood. General study results and limits: The study's VDJdb matching favored anti-spike CD8 responses and missed private and CD4 specificities.

Each cDNA molecule carried a unique molecular identifier. From the 5' RACE reads, TCRdb called clonotypes with MiXCR, one entry per CDR3 protein. In the table there are just under 90,000 distinct CDR3 sequences, approximately 14% of which are singletons. The V and J ends lost 10 bases and 0 bases respectively, with 15 bases between them. This CDR3 is built from 14 residues. CDR1 is MNHEY and CDR2 is SVGAGI in the germline V gene. This sequence joins TRBV6-5 and TRBJ1-1; the D is unclear. Material for sequencing was whole blood. This sequence originates from an adult who was a healthcare worker with PCR-confirmed SARS-CoV-2 infection or an uninfected control (not recorded which). In DNA form, the CDR3 reads TGTGCCACCCAACCCCTTGCGATGAACACTGAAGCTTTCTTT. This gives the protein CATQPLAMNTEAFF.